This note documents a single T cell receptor beta chain sequence. Additional DNA sequences in this sample encode the identical CDR3. Profiling relied on immunoSEQ multiplex PCR, and the TCRdb table lists in-frame clones only, not all of them. This repertoire shows 15,000 or so clones, about 80% found once; its top ten account for approximately 22%. The source of the sample is a study of T cells in tumors after PD-1 blockade. The CDR3 totals 19 residues. CDR1 and CDR2 (germline): SNHLY, FYNNEI. V was clipped by 11 bases and J by 0 bases; unmatched bases: 21. Sequences were derived from PBMCs, sampled after anti-PD-1 treatment. The clonotype comes from a human donor with basal cell carcinoma. The gene calls are TRBV2 and TRBJ2-1, with 8 bases fitting TRBD2. The CDR3 here is CAPCHGGAGVGSSYNEQFF. In nucleotides, the CDR3 is TGTGCCCCCTGTCACGGGGGGGCGGGGGTGGGGAGCTCCTACAATGAGCAGTTCTTC.